Detailed here is one TCR beta chain. Its antigen remains unknown. This sample was taken from a study of cytomegalovirus exposure and HLA in healthy donors. The method was immunoSEQ multiplex PCR; TCRdb's version includes in-frame clones alone and lacks a portion of them. The sample lists fewer than 90,000 clones, approximately 94% occurring once. The CDR3 runs 18 residues. V trimming: 0 bases; J trimming: 5 bases; junction bases outside the gene matches: 9. Germline V gene sequence: CDR1 SGDLS, CDR2 YYNGEE. Points from the study as a whole: The study recorded fewer than 200 TCR beta chains that were cytomegalovirus-associated. A few chains tied to CMV proved CMV antigen-specific in vitro.

This clonotype was sampled from a woman younger than 35 in good health and CMV-seropositive. The sequencing input was PBMCs. J is TRBJ2-5 and V is TRBV9; 14 nucleotides align to TRBD2. This chain's CDR3 is CASSVEGLAGVTGETQYF. In DNA, the CDR3 is TGTGCCAGCAGCGTAGAGGGACTAGCGGGGGTTACGGGGGAGACCCAGTACTTC.